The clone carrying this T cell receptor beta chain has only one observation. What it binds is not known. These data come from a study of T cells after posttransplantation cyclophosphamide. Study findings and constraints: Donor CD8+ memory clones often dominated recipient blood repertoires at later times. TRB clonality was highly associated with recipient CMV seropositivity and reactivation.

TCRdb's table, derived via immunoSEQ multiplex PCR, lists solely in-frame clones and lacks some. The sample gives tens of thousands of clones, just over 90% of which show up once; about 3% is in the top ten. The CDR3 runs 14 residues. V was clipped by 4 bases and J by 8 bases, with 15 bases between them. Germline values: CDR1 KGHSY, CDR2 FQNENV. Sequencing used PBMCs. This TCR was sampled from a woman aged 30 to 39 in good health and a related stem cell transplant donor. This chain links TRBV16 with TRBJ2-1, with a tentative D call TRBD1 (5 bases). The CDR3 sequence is CASSRTRVSYEQFF. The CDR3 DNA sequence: TGTGCCAGCAGCCGCACCAGGGTTAGCTATGAGCAGTTCTTC.